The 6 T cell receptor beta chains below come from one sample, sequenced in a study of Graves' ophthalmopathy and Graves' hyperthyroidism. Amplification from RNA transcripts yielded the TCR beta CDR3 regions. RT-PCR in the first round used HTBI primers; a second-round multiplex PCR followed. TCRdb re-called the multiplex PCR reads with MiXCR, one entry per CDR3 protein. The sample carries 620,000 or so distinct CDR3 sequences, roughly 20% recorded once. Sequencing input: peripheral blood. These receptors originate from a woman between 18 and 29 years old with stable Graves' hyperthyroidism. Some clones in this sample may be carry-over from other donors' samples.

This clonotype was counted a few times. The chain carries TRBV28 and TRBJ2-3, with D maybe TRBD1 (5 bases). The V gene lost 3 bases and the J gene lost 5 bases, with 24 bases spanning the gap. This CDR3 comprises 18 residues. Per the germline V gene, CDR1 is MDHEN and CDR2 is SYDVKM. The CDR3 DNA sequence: TGTGCCAGCAGTTTTTCTCCTCCAGGGTCTGGGTATCAAGATACGCAGTATTTT. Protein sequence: CASSFSPPGSGYQDTQYF.

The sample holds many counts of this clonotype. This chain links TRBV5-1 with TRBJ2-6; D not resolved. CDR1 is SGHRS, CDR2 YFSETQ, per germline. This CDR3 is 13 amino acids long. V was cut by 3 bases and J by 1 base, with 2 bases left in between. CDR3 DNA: TGCGCCAGCAGCTGGTCTGGGGCCAACGTCCTGACTTTC. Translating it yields CASSWSGANVLTF.

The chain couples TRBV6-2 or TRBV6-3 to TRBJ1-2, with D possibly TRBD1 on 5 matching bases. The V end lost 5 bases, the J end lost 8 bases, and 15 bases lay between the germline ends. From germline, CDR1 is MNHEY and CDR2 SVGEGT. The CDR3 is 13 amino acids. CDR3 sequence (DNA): TGTGCCAGCAGTATCGGGACCGCGTTCGGCTACACCTTC. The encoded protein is CASSIGTAFGYTF.

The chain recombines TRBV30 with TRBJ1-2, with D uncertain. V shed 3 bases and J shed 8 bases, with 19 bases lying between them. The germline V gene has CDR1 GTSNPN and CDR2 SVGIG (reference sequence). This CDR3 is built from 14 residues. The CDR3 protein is CAWRSGLGLSGYTF. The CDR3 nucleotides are TGTGCCTGGAGAAGCGGGCTCGGGCTGAGCGGCTACACCTTC.

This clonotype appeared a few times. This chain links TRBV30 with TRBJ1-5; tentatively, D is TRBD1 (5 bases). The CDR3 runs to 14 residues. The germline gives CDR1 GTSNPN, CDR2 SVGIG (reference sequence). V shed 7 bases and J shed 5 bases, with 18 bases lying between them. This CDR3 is CASPRCRDYQPQHF. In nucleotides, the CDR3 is TGTGCCTCCCCCCGATGTAGGGACTATCAGCCCCAGCATTTT.

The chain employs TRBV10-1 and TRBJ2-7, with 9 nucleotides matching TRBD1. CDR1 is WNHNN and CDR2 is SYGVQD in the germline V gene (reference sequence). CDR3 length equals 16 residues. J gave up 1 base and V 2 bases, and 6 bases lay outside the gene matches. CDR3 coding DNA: TGCGCCAGCAGTGAGCGGGGACAGGGCCTGTCCTACGAGCAGTACTTC. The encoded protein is CASSERGQGLSYEQYF.